One and the same sample provided the 25 T cell receptor beta chains below, sequenced in a study of T cell responses to AZD1222 COVID-19 vaccine. Data came from immunoSEQ multiplex PCR; TCRdb stores just in-frame clones and leaves some out. Of roughly 100,000 clones in the sample, 85% to 90% were seen once. The source material was peripheral blood, sampled on day 0 of AZD1222 vaccination. The receptors stem from an adult in good health.

The rearrangement joins TRBV11-2 to TRBJ2-1; 13 nucleotides align to TRBD2. This CDR3 has 16 residues. From germline, CDR1 is SGHAT and CDR2 FQNNGV. J lost 5 bases, V lost 5 bases, and 6 bases had no gene match. The CDR3 reads CASSPRGLAGNNEQFF. The CDR3 DNA sequence: TGTGCCAGCAGCCCGCGGGGACTAGCGGGGAACAATGAGCAGTTCTTC.

J is TRBJ1-1 and V is TRBV23-1; D gene uncertain. TRBV23-1 is an open reading frame whose function is uncertain. The CDR3 sequence is 13 residues long. The V end was cut by 0 bases, the J end by 10 bases, with 12 bases between. The CDR3 DNA sequence: TGCGCCAGCAGTCAATCCGGGAACCAGAGAGCTTTCTTT. Its protein product is CASSQSGNQRAFF.

This chain links TRBV6-2 or TRBV6-3 with TRBJ2-7; 8 bases are shared with TRBD2. The CDR3 is 14 amino acids. V was clipped by 4 bases and J by 2 bases; unmatched bases: 4. Germline CDR1 is MNHEY and CDR2 is SVGEGT. CDR3 loop: CASSWSGGPYEQYF. In DNA form, the CDR3 reads TGTGCCAGCAGTTGGTCGGGGGGGCCCTACGAGCAGTACTTC.

This clone was observed a few times. Here the CDR3 reads CASSLGTSGGQETQYF. The CDR3 coding sequence is TGTGCCAGCAGCCTTGGGACTAGCGGGGGCCAAGAGACCCAGTACTTC. This rearrangement joins TRBV3-1 (or the pseudogene TRBV3-2) to TRBJ2-5; 14 bases fit TRBD2. CDR1 LGHDT and CDR2 YNNKEL come from the germline V gene (reference sequence). This CDR3 has 16 residues. After removal of 4 bases from V and 1 base from J, the junction contained 2 bases not matched to a gene.

Here the CDR3 reads CASVTGLTYEQYF. The CDR3 DNA sequence: TGTGCCAGCGTCACAGGTTTGACCTACGAGCAGTACTTC. The J gene is TRBJ2-7, the V gene TRBV2; possible D gene TRBD1, 5 bases. The V end was cut by 8 bases, the J end by 2 bases, with 13 bases between. CDR1 SNHLY and CDR2 FYNNEI come from the germline V gene. The CDR3 is 13 amino acids.

The chain joins TRBV28 to TRBJ1-6; D is perhaps TRBD1 (5 bases). From germline, CDR1 is MDHEN and CDR2 SYDVKM. The CDR3 contains 15 residues. The V and J ends lost 2 bases and 9 bases respectively, with 14 bases between them. The chain's CDR3 is CASSLRPGLSSPLHF. The CDR3 bases are TGTGCCAGCAGTTTACGACCGGGACTTTCTTCACCCCTCCACTTT.

J is TRBJ2-7 and V is TRBV19, with D tentatively TRBD1 (6 bases). Trimming cost V 6 bases and J 3 bases, with 6 bases left between them. CDR1 is LNHDA, CDR2 SQIVND, per germline (reference sequence). The CDR3 runs to 11 residues. The CDR3 DNA follows: TGTGCCAGTAGAGGGGGCTACGAGCAGTACTTC. As protein: CASRGGYEQYF.

Regarding this clone: Other DNA sequences in this sample translate to the same CDR3. The chain is built from TRBV27 and TRBJ2-1; D remains unclear. Trimming took 3 bases from V and 4 from J, leaving 4 bases between them. Per germline, CDR1 MNHEY and CDR2 SMNVEV (reference sequence). The CDR3 length is 12 residues. CDR3 nucleotide sequence: TGTGCCAGCAGTTTTGGGTACAATGAGCAGTTCTTC. Its translation: CASSFGYNEQFF.

This chain uses TRBV28 with TRBJ1-2; 8 nucleotides agree with TRBD1. CDR1 is MDHEN and CDR2 is SYDVKM in the germline V gene. The CDR3 covers 13 residues. V trimming: 4 bases; J trimming: 9 bases; junction bases outside the gene matches: 7. The CDR3 loop is CASSSYTGGSYTF. The CDR3 nucleotides are TGTGCCAGCAGTTCATATACAGGGGGGAGCTACACCTTC.

The chain uses TRBV28 and TRBJ1-2, with 11 bases fitting TRBD1. This CDR3 comprises 13 residues. Losses at the gene ends were 11 bases for V and 1 base for J; bases not matched to a gene: 3. The germline V gene has CDR1 MDHEN and CDR2 SYDVKM. The CDR3 here is CAGQGALNYGYTF. The CDR3 coding sequence is TGTGCCGGACAGGGGGCGCTTAACTATGGCTACACCTTC.

This clone was counted a few times. CDR3 loop: CARAGSTYGYTF. Here the CDR3 DNA reads TGTGCCCGCGCAGGGTCCACTTATGGCTACACCTTC. The chain uses TRBV21-1 and TRBJ1-2; no check of the table's D call, TRBD1, against the DNA was made. TRBV21-1 is designated a pseudogene. The CDR3 totals 12 residues.

The CDR3 is CASNMDRAIEKLFF. CDR3 DNA: TGTGCCAGCAATATGGACAGGGCTATCGAAAAACTGTTTTTT. V gene TRBV6-5 combines with J gene TRBJ1-4, with TRBD1 matching over 8 bases. The CDR3 is 14 amino acids. Germline V gene data show CDR1 as MNHEY and CDR2 as SVGAGI. The V gene end was trimmed by 7 bases and the J gene end by 8 bases; junction bases not matched to a gene: 9.

The rearrangement uses TRBV4-1 and TRBJ1-2, with unresolved D. The CDR3 loop spans 12 amino acids. The germline gives CDR1 MGHRA, CDR2 YSYEKL. The germline V and J ends were trimmed by 1 base and 4 bases, with 4 bases remaining between them. This chain's CDR3 is CASSQGFYGYTF. The CDR3 bases are TGCGCCAGCAGCCAAGGCTTCTATGGCTACACCTTC.

V is TRBV5-1 and J is TRBJ2-2, with D perhaps matching TRBD2 (6 bases). CDR3 length equals 15 residues. Germline assignment: CDR1 SGHRS and CDR2 YFSETQ. V lost 9 bases, J lost 5 bases, and 20 bases lay in between. The CDR3 loop is CATSREAGETGELFF. The CDR3 DNA reads as TGCGCCACCTCAAGGGAGGCAGGAGAGACCGGGGAGCTGTTTTTT.

The CDR3 is CASSELAGALPDTQYF. The CDR3 DNA is TGTGCCAGCAGCGAGCTAGCGGGGGCCCTTCCGGATACGCAGTATTTT. The chain joins TRBV5-6 to TRBJ2-3, with 10 bases aligning to TRBD2. The trim removed 4 bases at V and 6 bases at J, leaving 11 bases unmatched. CDR3 size: 16 residues. CDR1 and CDR2 (germline): SGHDT, YYEEEE.

The genes are TRBV30 and TRBJ1-6, with D possibly being TRBD1 (6 bases). This CDR3 comprises 14 residues. V was clipped by 2 bases and J by 9 bases, with 14 bases between them. Germline V gene sequence: CDR1 GTSNPN, CDR2 SVGIG (reference sequence). The chain's CDR3 is CAWSPRGLGSPLHF. CDR3 coding DNA: TGTGCCTGGAGTCCCCGGGGGCTAGGTTCACCCCTCCACTTT. Using reference TRBV30 and TRBJ1-6 for the parts outside the CDR3, the full variable domain is SQTIHQWPATLVQPVGSPLSLECTVEGTSNPNLYWYRQAAGRGLQLLFYSVGIGQISSEVPQNLSASRPQDRQFILSSKKLLLSDSGFYLCAWSPRGLGSPLHFGNGTRLTVT.

The chain is built from TRBV13 and TRBJ1-1; 10 bases line up with TRBD1. The CDR3 totals 15 residues. Per the germline V gene, CDR1 is PRHDT and CDR2 is FYEKMQ (reference sequence). V dropped 5 bases and J dropped 5; count of bases not matched to a gene: 8. CDR3 bases: TGTGCCAGCAGCGTGCCGGGACAGGGGAAAACTGAAGCTTTCTTT. Translating gives CASSVPGQGKTEAFF.

This chain connects TRBV6-5 to TRBJ2-7, with D tentatively TRBD1 or TRBD2 (6 bases each). Germline assignment: CDR1 MNHEY and CDR2 SVGAGI. V gave up 0 bases and J gave up 2 bases, with 11 bases separating them. The CDR3 runs to 15 residues. This chain's CDR3 is CASSYSGAGPYEQYF. The DNA for the CDR3 is TGTGCCAGCAGTTACTCGGGGGCGGGGCCCTACGAGCAGTACTTC.

The rearrangement links TRBV6-4 to TRBJ2-6; the D is unclear. Deletions cut 4 bases from V and 0 bases from J, with 19 bases between. The germline V gene has CDR1 MRHNA and CDR2 SNTAGT. This CDR3 is built from 19 residues. CDR3 DNA: TGTGCCAGCAGTGCCGGCACCGCGGTGGGCCCCTCTGGGGCCAACGTCCTGACTTTC. The encoded protein is CASSAGTAVGPSGANVLTF.

This clone was seen just once. The chain uses TRBV7-9 and TRBJ2-7, with 8 bases that match TRBD1. V was clipped by 1 base and J by 6 bases; unmatched bases: 14. Germline V gene lookup returns CDR1 SEHNR and CDR2 FQNEAQ (reference sequence). The CDR3 length is 17 residues. The CDR3 nucleotides read TGTGCCAGCAGCTTAGTTGGGGGACAGGCTCTTGCCCGCGAGCAGTACTTC. Amino acid sequence: CASSLVGGQALAREQYF.

The rearrangement joins TRBV15 to TRBJ1-5; D not resolved. The V end lost 0 bases, the J end lost 0 bases, and 12 bases lay between the germline ends. Looked up from germline, CDR1 is LNHNV and CDR2 is YYDKDF (reference sequence). The CDR3 length is 17 residues. The chain's CDR3 is CATSRDRGSDSNQPQHF. CDR3 sequence (DNA): TGTGCCACCAGCAGAGATCGGGGTTCCGATAGCAATCAGCCCCAGCATTTT.

The chain couples TRBV4-2 to TRBJ1-2; 7 nucleotides align to TRBD1. The CDR3 runs 13 residues. With 4 bases clipped from V and 4 bases from J, the junction kept 3 bases outside the gene matches. Germline V gene sequence: CDR1 LGHNA, CDR2 YNFKEQ. The CDR3 region has the DNA TGTGCCAGCAGCCCAGGGGGGGGCTATGGCTACACCTTC. The encoded protein is CASSPGGGYGYTF.

The gene calls are TRBV28 and TRBJ1-2, with D perhaps TRBD1 (5 bases). The CDR3 is 13 residues long. Trimming removed 6 bases at V and 1 base at J, with 9 bases between. Germline CDR1 MDHEN, CDR2 SYDVKM. DNA for the CDR3: TGTGCCAGCAGACCGCAGGGTAACTATGGCTACACCTTC. Translating gives CASRPQGNYGYTF.

There are a few counts of this clone. The gene calls are TRBV5-4 and TRBJ2-6; D gene uncertain. Germline values: CDR1 SGHNT, CDR2 YYREEE (reference sequence). The length of the CDR3 is 14 residues. Trimming pared 4 bases from V and 4 bases from J, leaving 9 bases between. CDR3 coding DNA: TGTGCCAGCAGCCGAGGATTGGGGGCCAACGTCCTGACTTTC. Amino acids: CASSRGLGANVLTF.

The chain is built from TRBV6-5 and TRBJ1-4; tentative D call: TRBD1 (5 bases). The CDR3 consists of 15 residues. The germline gives CDR1 MNHEY, CDR2 SVGAGI. Trimming shortened V by 0 bases and J by 8 bases, and 13 bases separated the two germline ends. CDR3 in DNA: TGTGCCAGCAGTTACTCGGGAAGGGGTGAAGAAAAACTGTTTTTT. Translation: CASSYSGRGEEKLFF.